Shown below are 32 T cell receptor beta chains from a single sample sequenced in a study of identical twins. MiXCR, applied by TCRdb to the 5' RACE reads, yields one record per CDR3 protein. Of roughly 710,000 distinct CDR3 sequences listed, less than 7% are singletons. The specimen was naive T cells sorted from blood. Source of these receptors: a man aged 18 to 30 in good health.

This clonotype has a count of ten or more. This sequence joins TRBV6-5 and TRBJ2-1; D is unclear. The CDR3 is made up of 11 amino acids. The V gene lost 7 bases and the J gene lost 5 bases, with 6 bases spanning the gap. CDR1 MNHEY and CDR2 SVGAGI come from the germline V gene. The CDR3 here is CASTRNNEQFF. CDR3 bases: TGTGCCAGCACCCGAAACAATGAGCAGTTCTTC.

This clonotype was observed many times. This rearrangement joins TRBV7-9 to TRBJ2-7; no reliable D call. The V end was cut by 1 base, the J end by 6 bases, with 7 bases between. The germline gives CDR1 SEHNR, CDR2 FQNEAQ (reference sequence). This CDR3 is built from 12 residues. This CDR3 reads CASSLDWGEQYF. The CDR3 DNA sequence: TGTGCCAGCAGCTTAGATTGGGGCGAGCAGTACTTC.

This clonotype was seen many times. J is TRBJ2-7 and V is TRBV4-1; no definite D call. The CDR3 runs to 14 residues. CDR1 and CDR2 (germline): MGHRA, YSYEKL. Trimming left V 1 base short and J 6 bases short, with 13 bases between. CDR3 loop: CASSQVLSSGEQYV. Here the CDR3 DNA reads TGCGCCAGCAGCCAAGTTTTGTCCTCGGGCGAGCAGTACGTC.

The CDR3 region has the DNA TGTGCCAGCAGCTTAGACTCCATGGCGGTTCAAGTCGTC. Residues: CASSLDSMAVQVV. The gene calls are TRBV7-8 and TRBJ2-7; D gene uncertain. In germline, CDR1 is SGHVS, CDR2 FQNEAQ. The CDR3 has 13 amino acids.

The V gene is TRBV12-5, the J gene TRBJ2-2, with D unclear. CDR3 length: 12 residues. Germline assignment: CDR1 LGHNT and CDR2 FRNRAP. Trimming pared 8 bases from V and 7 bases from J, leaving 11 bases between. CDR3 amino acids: CASSAPHGELFF. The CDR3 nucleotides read TGTGCTAGTTCCGCTCCCCACGGGGAGCTGTTTTTT.

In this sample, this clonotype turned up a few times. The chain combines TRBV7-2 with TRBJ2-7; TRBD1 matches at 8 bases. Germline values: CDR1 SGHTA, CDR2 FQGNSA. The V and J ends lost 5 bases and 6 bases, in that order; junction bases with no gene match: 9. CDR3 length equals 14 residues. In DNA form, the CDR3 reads TGTGCCAGCAGCCAACAGGGGGACTCGGGCGAGCAGTACTTC. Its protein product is CASSQQGDSGEQYF.

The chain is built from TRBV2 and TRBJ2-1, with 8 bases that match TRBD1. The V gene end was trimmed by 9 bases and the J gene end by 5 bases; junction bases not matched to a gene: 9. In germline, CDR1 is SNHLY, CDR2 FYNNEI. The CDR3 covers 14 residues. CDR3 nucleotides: TGTGCCAGTAAGACAGGGGCATCGGACAATGAGCAGTTCTTC. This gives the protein CASKTGASDNEQFF.

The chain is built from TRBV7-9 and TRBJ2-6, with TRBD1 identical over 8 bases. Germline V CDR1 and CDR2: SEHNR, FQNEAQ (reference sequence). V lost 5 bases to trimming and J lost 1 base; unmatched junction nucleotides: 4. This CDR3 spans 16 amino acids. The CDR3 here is CASSQTGVSGANVLTF. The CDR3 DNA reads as TGTGCCAGCAGCCAGACAGGGGTTTCTGGGGCCAACGTCCTGACTTTC.

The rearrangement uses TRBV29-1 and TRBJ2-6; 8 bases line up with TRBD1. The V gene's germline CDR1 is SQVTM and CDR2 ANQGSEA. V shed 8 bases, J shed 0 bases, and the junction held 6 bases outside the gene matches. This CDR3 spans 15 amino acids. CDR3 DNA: TGCAGCACAAACACAGGGGGCTCTGGGGCCAACGTCCTGACTTTC. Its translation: CSTNTGGSGANVLTF.

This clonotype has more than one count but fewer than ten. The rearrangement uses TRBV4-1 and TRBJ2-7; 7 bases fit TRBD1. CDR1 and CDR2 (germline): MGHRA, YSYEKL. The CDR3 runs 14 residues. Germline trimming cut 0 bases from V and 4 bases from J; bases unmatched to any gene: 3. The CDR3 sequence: CASSQELQGYEQYV. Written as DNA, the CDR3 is TGCGCCAGCAGCCAAGAGCTACAGGGGTACGAGCAGTACGTC.

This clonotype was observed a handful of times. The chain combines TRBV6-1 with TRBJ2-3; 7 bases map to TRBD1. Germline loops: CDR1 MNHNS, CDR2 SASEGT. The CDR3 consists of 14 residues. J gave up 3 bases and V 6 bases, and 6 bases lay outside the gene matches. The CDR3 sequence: CASRSTGSTDTQYF. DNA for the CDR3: TGTGCCAGCAGATCGACAGGGAGTACAGATACGCAGTATTTT.

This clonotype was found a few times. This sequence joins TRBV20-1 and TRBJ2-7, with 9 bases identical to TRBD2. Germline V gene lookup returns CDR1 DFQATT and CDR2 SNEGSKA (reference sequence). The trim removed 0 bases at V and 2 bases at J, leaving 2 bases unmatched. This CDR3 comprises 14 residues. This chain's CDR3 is CSAREVAGAYEQYF. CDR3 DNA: TGCAGTGCTAGAGAGGTAGCGGGAGCCTACGAGCAGTACTTC.

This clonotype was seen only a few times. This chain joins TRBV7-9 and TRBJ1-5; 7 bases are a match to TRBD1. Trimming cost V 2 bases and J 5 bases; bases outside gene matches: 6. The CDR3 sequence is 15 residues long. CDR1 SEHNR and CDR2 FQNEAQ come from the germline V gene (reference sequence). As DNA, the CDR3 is TGTGCCAGCAGCTTATATCAGGGGGGCGATCAGCCCCAGCATTTT. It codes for CASSLYQGGDQPQHF.

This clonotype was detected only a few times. CDR3 region: CASSQVLYNEQFF. The CDR3, as DNA: TGTGCCAGCAGCCAAGTACTCTACAATGAGCAGTTCTTC. V and J are TRBV14 and TRBJ2-1; D is ambiguous. The CDR3 is 13 residues long. Germline CDR1 is SGHDN and CDR2 is FVKESK. The V end was cut by 1 base, the J end by 3 bases, with 4 bases between.

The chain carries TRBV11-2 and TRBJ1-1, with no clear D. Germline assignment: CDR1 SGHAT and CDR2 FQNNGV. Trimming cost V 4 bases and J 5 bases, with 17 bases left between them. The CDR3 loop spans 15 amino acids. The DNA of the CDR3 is TGTGCCAGCAGCTCTATTCGGACCCTAGGGACTGAAGCTTTCTTT. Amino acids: CASSSIRTLGTEAFF.

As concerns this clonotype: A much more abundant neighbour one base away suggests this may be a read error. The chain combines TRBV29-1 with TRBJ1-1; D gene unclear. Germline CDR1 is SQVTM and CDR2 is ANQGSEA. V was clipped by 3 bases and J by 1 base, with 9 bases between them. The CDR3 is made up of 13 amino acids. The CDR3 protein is CSVEKGRNTEAFF. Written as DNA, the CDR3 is TGCAGCGTTGAGAAAGGGAGGAACACTGAAGCTTTCTTT.

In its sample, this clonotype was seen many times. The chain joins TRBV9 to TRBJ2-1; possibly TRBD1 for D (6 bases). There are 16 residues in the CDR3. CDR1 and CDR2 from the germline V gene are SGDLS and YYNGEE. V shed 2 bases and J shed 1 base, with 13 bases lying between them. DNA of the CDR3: TGTGCCAGCAGCGTCCACAGGGTAAGGTCCTACAATGAGCAGTTCTTC. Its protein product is CASSVHRVRSYNEQFF.

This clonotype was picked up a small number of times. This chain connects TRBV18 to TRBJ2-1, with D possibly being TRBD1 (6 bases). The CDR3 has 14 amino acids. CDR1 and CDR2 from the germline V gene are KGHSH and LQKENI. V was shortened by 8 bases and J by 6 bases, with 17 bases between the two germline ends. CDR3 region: CASTHRDTSNEQFF. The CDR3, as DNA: TGTGCCAGCACGCACCGGGACACCTCCAATGAGCAGTTCTTC.

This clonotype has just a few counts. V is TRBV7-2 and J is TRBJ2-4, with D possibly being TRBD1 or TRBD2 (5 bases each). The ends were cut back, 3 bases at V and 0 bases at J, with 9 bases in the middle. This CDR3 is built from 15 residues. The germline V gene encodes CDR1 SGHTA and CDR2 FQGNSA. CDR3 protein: CASSFGGLAKNIQYF. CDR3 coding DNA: TGTGCCAGCAGCTTTGGGGGATTAGCCAAAAACATTCAGTACTTC. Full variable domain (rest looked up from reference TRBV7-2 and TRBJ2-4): GAGVSQSPSNKVTEKGKDVELRCDPISGHTALYWYRQSLGQGLEFLIYFQGNSAPDKSGLPSDRFSAERTGGSVSTLTIQRTQQEDSAVYLCASSFGGLAKNIQYFGAGTRLSVL.

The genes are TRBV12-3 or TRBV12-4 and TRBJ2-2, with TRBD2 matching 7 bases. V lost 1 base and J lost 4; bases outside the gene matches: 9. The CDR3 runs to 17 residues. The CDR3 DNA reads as TGTGCCAGCAGTTTAGGGGGGAGGGGACGGGGCACCGGGGAGCTGTTTTTT. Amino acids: CASSLGGRGRGTGELFF.

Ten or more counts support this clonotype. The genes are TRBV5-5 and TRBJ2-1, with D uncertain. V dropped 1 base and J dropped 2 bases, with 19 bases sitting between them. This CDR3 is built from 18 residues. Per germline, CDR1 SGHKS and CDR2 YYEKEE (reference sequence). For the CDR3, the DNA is TGTGCCAGCAGCTTGCGGTTGTTTTGGACCGACGCCTACAATGAGCAGTTCTTC. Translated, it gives CASSLRLFWTDAYNEQFF.

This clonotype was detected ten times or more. The CDR3: CASSVGLAANTGELFF. CDR3 DNA sequence: TGTGCCAGCAGCGTAGGACTAGCGGCTAACACCGGGGAGCTGTTTTTT. The V and J genes are TRBV9 and TRBJ2-2; 9 positions match TRBD2. V was pared by 0 bases and J by 2 bases, with 2 bases of the junction left unmatched. The germline gives CDR1 SGDLS, CDR2 YYNGEE. This CDR3 region has 16 residues.

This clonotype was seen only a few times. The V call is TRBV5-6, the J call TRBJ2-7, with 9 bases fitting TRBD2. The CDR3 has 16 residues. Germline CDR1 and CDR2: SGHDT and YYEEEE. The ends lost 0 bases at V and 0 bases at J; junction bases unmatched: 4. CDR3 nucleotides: TGTGCCAGCAGCTTGGTTGGGACTAGCCTCTCCTACGAGCAGTACTTC. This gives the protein CASSLVGTSLSYEQYF.

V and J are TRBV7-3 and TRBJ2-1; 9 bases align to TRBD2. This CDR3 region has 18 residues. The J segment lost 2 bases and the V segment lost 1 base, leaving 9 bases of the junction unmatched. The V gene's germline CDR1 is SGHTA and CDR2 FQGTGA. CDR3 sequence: CASSLKGLAGAPYNEQFF. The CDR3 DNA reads TGTGCCAGCAGCTTAAAGGGATTAGCGGGAGCACCCTACAATGAGCAGTTCTTC. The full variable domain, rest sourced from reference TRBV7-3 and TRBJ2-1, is GAGVSQTPSNKVTEKGKYVELRCDPISGHTALYWYRQSLGQGPEFLIYFQGTGAADDSGLPNDRFFAVRPEGSVSTLKIQRTERGDSAVYLCASSLKGLAGAPYNEQFFGPGTRLTVL.

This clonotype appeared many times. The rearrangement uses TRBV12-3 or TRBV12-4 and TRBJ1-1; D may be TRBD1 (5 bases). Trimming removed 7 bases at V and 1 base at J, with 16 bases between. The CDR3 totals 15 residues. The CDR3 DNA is TGTGCCAGCAAGCCCCCTCAGGGAGGGAACACTGAAGCTTTCTTT. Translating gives CASKPPQGGNTEAFF.

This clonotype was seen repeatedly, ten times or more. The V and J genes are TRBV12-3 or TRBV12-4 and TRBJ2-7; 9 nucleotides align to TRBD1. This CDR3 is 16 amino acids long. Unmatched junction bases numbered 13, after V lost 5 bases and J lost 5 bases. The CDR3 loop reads CASSPPGTGRVNEQYF. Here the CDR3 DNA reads TGTGCCAGCAGTCCCCCCGGGACAGGGAGAGTCAACGAGCAGTACTTC.

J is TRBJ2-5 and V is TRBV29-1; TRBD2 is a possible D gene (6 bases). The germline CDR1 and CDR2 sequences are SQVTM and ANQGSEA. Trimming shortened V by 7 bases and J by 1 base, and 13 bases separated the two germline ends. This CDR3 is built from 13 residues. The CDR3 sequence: CSGRGSTQETQYF. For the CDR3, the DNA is TGCAGCGGGCGGGGCTCGACCCAAGAGACCCAGTACTTC.

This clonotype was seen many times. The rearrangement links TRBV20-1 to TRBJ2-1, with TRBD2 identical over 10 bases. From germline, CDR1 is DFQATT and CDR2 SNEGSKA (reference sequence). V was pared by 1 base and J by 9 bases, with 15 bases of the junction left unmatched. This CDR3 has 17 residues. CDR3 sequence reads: CSARGFVASGRRAEQFF. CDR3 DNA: TGCAGTGCTAGAGGGTTTGTTGCTAGCGGGAGAAGGGCTGAGCAGTTCTTC.

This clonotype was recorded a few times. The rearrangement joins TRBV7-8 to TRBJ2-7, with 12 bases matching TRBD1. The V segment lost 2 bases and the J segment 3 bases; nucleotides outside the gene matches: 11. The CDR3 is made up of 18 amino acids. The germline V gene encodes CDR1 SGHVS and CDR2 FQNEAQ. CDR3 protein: CASSLRAPGQGADYEQYF. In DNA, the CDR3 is TGTGCCAGCAGCTTACGGGCTCCGGGACAGGGGGCCGACTACGAGCAGTACTTC.

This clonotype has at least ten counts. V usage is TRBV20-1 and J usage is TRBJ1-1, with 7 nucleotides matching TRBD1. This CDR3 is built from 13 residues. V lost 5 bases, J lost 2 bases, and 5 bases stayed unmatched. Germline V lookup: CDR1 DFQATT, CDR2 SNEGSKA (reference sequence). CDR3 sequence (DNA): TGCAGTGCTGCCGGGACAGCTAACACTGAAGCTTTCTTT. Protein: CSAAGTANTEAFF.

CDR3 sequence (DNA): TGCAGTGCTAGAATACTAGCGGGAGTGGGAGAGCAGTACTTC. It specifies CSARILAGVGEQYF. The V call is TRBV20-1, the J call TRBJ2-7, with 11 bases matching TRBD2. Per germline, CDR1 DFQATT and CDR2 SNEGSKA (reference sequence). Trimming took 2 bases from V and 7 from J; bases not matched to a gene: 7. This CDR3 contains 14 residues.

The CDR3 reads CASRAGPENIQYF. As DNA, the CDR3 is TGCGCCAGCAGAGCGGGTCCTGAAAACATTCAGTACTTC. V is TRBV5-1 and J is TRBJ2-4, with a possible D match to TRBD2 (6 bases). Between the trimmed V and J ends, which lost 5 bases and 5 bases, there was a span of 11 bases. Germline V gene sequence: CDR1 SGHRS, CDR2 YFSETQ. The CDR3 contains 13 residues.